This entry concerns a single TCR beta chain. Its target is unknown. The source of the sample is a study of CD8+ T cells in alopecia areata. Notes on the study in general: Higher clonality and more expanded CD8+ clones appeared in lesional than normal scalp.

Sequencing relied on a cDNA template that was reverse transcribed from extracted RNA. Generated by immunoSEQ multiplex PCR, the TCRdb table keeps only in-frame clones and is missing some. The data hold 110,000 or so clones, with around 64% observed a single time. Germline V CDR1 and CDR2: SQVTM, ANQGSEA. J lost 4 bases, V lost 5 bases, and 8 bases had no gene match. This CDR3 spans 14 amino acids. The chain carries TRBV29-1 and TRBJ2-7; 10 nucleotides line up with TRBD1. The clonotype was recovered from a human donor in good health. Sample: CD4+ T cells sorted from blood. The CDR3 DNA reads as TGCAGCGTTAAACCGGGACAGGGGAGATACGAGCAGTACTTC. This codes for CSVKPGQGRYEQYF.